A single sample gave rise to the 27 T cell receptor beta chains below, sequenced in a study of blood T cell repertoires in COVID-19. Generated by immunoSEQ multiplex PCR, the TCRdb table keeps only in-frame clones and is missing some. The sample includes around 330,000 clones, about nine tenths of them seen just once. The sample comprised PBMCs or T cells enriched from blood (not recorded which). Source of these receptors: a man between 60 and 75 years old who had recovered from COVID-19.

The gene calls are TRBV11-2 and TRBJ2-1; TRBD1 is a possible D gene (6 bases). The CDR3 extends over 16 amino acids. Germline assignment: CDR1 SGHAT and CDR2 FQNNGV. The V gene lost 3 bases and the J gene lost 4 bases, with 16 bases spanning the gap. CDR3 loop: CASSLTGQSTYNEQFF. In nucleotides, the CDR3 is TGTGCCAGCAGCTTGACCGGACAGAGCACTTACAATGAGCAGTTCTTC. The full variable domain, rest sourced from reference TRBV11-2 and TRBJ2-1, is EAGVAQSPRYKIIEKRQSVAFWCNPISGHATLYWYQQILGQGPKLLIQFQNNGVVDDSQLPKDRFSAERLKGVDSTLKIQPAKLEDSAVYLCASSLTGQSTYNEQFFGPGTRLTVL.

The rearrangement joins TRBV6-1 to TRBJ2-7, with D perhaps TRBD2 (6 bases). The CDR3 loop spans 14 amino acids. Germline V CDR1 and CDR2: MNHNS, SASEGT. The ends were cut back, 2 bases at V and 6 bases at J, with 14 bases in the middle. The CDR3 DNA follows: TGTGCCAGCAGTGAATATGCGGGGTACGGCGAGCAGTACTTC. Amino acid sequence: CASSEYAGYGEQYF.

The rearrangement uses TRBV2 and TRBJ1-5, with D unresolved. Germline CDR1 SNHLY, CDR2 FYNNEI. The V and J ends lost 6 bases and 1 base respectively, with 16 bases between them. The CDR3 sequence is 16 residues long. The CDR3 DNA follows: TGTGCCAGCAGCGTCTATGGTAGAACCAGCAATCAGCCCCAGCATTTT. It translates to CASSVYGRTSNQPQHF.

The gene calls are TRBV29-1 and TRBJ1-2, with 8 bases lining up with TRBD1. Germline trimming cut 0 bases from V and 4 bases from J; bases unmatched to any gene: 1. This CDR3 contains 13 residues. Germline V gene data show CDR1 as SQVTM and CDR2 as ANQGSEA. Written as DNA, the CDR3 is TGCAGCGTTGAAGATGGACAGGGCTATGGCTACACCTTC. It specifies CSVEDGQGYGYTF.

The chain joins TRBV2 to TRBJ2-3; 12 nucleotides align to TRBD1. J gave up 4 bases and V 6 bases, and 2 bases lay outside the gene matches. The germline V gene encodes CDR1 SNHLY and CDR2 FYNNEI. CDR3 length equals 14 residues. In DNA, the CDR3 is TGTGCCAGCAGAGGGACAGGGGGCGCAGATACGCAGTATTTT. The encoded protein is CASRGTGGADTQYF.

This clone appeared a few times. CDR3 residues: CASSLEGVTGGFGELFF. The CDR3 region has the DNA TGTGCCAGCAGCTTAGAGGGTGTGACAGGGGGCTTCGGGGAGCTGTTTTTT. The chain uses TRBV11-2 and TRBJ2-2, with 10 bases fitting TRBD1. Germline lookup yields CDR1 SGHAT and CDR2 FQNNGV. With 0 bases clipped from V and 7 bases from J, the junction kept 8 bases outside the gene matches. The CDR3 is 17 amino acids.

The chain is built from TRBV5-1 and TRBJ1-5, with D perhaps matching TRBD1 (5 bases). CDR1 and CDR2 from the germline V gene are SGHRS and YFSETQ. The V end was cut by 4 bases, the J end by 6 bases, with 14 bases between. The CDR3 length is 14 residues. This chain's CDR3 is CASSQGTEAQPQHF. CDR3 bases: TGCGCCAGCAGCCAGGGAACCGAAGCTCAGCCCCAGCATTTT.

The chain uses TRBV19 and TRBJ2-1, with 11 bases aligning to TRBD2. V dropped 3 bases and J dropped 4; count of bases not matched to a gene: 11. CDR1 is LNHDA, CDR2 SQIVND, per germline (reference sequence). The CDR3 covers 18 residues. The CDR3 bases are TGTGCCAGTAGTATGGGTAGCGGGAGGGCGGGAGGATACAATGAGCAGTTCTTC. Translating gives CASSMGSGRAGGYNEQFF.

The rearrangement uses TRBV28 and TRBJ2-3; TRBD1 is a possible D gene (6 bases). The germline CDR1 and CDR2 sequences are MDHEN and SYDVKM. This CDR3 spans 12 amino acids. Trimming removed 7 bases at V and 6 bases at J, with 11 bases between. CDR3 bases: TGTGCCAGCACAAGGGACACGGATACGCAGTATTTT. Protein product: CASTRDTDTQYF.

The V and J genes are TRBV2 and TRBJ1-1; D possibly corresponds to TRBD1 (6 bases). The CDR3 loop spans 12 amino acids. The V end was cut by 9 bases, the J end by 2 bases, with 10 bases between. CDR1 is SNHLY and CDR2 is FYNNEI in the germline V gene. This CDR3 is CASGQTNTEAFF. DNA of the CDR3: TGTGCCAGTGGACAGACAAACACTGAAGCTTTCTTT.

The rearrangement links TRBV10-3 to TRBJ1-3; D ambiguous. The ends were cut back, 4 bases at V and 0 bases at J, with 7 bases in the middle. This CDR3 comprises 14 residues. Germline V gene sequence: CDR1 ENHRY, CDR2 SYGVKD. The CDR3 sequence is CAISVTLSGNTIYF. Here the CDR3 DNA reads TGTGCCATCAGTGTGACACTCTCTGGAAACACCATATATTTT.

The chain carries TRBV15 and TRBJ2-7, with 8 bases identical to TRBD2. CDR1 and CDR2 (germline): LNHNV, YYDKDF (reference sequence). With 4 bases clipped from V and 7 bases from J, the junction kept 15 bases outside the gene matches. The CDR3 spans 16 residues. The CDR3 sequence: CATSTQFSGKSGEQYF. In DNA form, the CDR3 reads TGTGCCACCAGCACCCAGTTTAGCGGGAAGAGTGGGGAGCAGTACTTC. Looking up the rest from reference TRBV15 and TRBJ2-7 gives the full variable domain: DAMVIQNPRYQVTQFGKPVTLSCSQTLNHNVMYWYQQKSSQAPKLLFHYYDKDFNNEADTPDNFQSRRPNTSFCFLDIRSPGLGDTAMYLCATSTQFSGKSGEQYFGPGTRLTVT.

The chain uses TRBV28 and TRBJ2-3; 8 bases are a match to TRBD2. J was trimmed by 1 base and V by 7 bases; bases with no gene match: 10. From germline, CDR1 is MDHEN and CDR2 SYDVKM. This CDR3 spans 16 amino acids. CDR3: CASTLRGGRGTDTQYF. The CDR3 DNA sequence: TGTGCCAGCACCCTACGGGGGGGCAGAGGCACAGATACGCAGTATTTT.

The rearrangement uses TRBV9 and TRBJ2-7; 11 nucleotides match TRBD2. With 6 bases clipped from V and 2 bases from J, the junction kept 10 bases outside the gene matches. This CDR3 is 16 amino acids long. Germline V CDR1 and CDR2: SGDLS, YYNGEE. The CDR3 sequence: CASTGTSGPGPYEQYF. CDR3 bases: TGTGCCAGCACCGGGACTAGCGGACCCGGACCCTACGAGCAGTACTTC. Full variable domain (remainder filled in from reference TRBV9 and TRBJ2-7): DSGVTQTPKHLITATGQRVTLRCSPRSGDLSVYWYQQSLDQGLQFLIQYYNGEERAKGNILERFSAQQFPDLHSELNLSSLELGDSALYFCASTGTSGPGPYEQYFGPGTRLTVT.

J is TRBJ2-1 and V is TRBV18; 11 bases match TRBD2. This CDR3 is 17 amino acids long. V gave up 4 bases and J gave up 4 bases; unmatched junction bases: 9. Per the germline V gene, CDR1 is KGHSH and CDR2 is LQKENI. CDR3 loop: CASSLSSGTSGYNEQFF. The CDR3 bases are TGTGCCAGCTCACTAAGCTCCGGGACTAGCGGATACAATGAGCAGTTCTTC. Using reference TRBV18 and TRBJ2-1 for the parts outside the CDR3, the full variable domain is NAGVMQNPRHLVRRRGQEARLRCSPMKGHSHVYWYRQLPEEGLKFMVYLQKENIIDESGMPKERFSAEFPKEGPSILRIQQVVRGDSAAYFCASSLSSGTSGYNEQFFGPGTRLTVL.

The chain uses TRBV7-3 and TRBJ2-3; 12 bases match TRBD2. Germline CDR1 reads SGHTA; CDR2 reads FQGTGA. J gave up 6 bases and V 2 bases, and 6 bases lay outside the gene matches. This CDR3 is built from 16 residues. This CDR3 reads CASSLLASGREDTQYF. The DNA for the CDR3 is TGTGCCAGCAGCTTACTGGCTAGCGGGAGGGAGGATACGCAGTATTTT.

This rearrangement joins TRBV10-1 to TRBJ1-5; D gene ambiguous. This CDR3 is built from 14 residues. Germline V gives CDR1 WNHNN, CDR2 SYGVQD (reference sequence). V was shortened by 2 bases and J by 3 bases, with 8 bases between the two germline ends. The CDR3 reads CASSEPGVNQPQHF. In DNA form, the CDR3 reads TGCGCCAGCAGTGAGCCCGGGGTCAATCAGCCCCAGCATTTT.

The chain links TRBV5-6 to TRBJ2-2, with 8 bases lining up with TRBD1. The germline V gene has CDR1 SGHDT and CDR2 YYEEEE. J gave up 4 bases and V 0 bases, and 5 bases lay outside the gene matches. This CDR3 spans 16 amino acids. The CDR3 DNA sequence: TGTGCCAGCAGCTTGGGTGGAACAGGGGGCACCGGGGAGCTGTTTTTT. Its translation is CASSLGGTGGTGELFF.

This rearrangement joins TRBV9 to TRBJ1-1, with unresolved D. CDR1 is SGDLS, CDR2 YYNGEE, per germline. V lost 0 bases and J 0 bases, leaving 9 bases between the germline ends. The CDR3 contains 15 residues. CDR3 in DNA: TGTGCCAGCAGCGTAGGGGCCGACATGAACACTGAAGCTTTCTTT. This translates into CASSVGADMNTEAFF.

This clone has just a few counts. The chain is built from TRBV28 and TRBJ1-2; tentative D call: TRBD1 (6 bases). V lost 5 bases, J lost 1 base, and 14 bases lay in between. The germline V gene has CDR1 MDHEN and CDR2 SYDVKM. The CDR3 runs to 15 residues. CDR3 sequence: CASSKTGTLNYGYTF. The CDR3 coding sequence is TGTGCCAGCAGTAAGACAGGTACCCTTAACTATGGCTACACCTTC.

CDR3 bases: TGCGCCAGCAGCTTGGAGGCAGGGGGCACGTACACTGAAGCTTTCTTT. As protein: CASSLEAGGTYTEAFF. V and J are TRBV5-1 and TRBJ1-1; 8 bases match TRBD1. J was trimmed by 3 bases and V by 0 bases; bases with no gene match: 7. The germline V gene has CDR1 SGHRS and CDR2 YFSETQ. The CDR3 is made up of 16 amino acids. The entire variable domain, with the rest obtained from reference TRBV5-1 and TRBJ1-1, is as follows: KAGVTQTPRYLIKTRGQQVTLSCSPISGHRSVSWYQQTPGQGLQFLFEYFSETQRNKGNFPGRFSGRQFSNSRSEMNVSTLELGDSALYLCASSLEAGGTYTEAFFGQGTRLTVV.

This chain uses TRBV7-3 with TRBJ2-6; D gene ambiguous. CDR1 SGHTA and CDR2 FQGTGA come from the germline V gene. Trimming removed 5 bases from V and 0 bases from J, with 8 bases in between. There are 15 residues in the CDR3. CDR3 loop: CASSPQVSGANVLTF. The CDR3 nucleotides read TGTGCCAGCAGCCCTCAGGTCTCTGGGGCCAACGTCCTGACTTTC.

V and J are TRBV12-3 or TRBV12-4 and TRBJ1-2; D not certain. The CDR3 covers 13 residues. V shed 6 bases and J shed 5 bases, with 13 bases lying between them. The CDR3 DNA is TGTGCCAGCAGCCCCCTCCGGGATTATGGCTACACCTTC. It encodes CASSPLRDYGYTF.

CDR3 sequence reads: CASSSRTVSYNEQFF. As DNA, the CDR3 is TGTGCCAGCAGCTCGCGGACAGTGTCCTACAATGAGCAGTTCTTC. This chain uses TRBV11-1 with TRBJ2-1, with a weak D call TRBD1 (6 bases). Germline V gives CDR1 SGHAT, CDR2 FQDESV (reference sequence). Trimming removed 4 bases from V and 1 base from J, with 11 bases in between. This CDR3 has 15 residues.

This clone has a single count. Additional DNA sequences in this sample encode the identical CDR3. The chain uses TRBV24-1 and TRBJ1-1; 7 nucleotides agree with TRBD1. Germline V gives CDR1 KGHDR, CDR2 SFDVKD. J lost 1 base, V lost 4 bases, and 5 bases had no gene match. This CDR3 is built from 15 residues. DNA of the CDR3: TGTGCCACCAGTGACCCTAGACAGGGGAACACTGAAGCTTTCTTT. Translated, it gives CATSDPRQGNTEAFF.

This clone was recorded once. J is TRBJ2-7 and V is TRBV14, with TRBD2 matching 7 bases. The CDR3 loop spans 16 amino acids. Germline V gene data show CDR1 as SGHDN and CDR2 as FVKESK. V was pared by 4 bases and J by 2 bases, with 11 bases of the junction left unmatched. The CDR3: CASSPIFGGGTYEQYF. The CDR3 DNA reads TGTGCCAGCAGCCCTATCTTCGGGGGAGGGACCTACGAGCAGTACTTC.

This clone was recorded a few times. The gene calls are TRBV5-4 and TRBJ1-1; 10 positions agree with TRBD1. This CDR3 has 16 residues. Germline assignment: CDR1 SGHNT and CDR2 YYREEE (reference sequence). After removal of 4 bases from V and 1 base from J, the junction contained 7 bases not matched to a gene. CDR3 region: CASSPGTGVGNTEAFF. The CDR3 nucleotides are TGTGCCAGCAGCCCCGGGACAGGGGTTGGGAACACTGAAGCTTTCTTT.